This paragraph reports one T cell receptor beta chain. Its antigen is still unknown. The source of the sample is a study of OX40 agonist ivuxolimab in advanced cancers. Looking at the study overall: Patients' therapy was ivuxolimab, an antibody that acts as an agonist of OX40 (CD134). Study-wide points: Clonal expansion from baseline to week 6 occurred in both CD4+ and CD8+ T cells.

The repertoire was sequenced with immunoSEQ multiplex PCR; TCRdb's copy has only in-frame clones and lacks some. In the table there are some 58,000 clones, about 82% of which are singletons. V trimming: 6 bases; J trimming: 5 bases; junction bases outside the gene matches: 3. In germline, CDR1 is MDHEN, CDR2 SYDVKM. This CDR3 is built from 14 residues. Samples were taken at baseline and on day 1 of cycles 4 and 7. The V and J genes are TRBV28 and TRBJ1-5; 11 positions match TRBD1. This clonotype originated in an adult with an advanced solid tumor such as melanoma, head and neck, liver or kidney cancer. The specimen was CD4+ or CD8+ T cells sorted from blood, collected in a trial of the OX40 agonist ivuxolimab. CDR3 coding DNA: TGTGCCAGCAGGGGGGGACAGGGGGATCAGCCCCAGCATTTT. Translation gives CASRGGQGDQPQHF.